Following are 24 T cell receptor beta chains from one sample sequenced in a study of persistence of HIV-infected CD4 T cells. Cells were stimulated with CMV-infected fibroblast lysates at roughly 10 ug/mL. CD40L-negative CD69-negative CD45RO-high memory CD4+ T cells were sorted as populations depleted of antigen-responding cells. For these TCRs, the target antigens are not known. Sequencing used immunoSEQ version 4 in survey mode. Generated by immunoSEQ multiplex PCR, the TCRdb table keeps only in-frame clones and is missing some. Among 46,000 or so clones listed, 75% to 85% were seen once. Specimen: CD4+ T cells sorted from PBMCs after roughly 17-hour stimulation, collected from a patient who received antiretroviral therapy. These TCRs come from an adult man with HIV who was CMV-seropositive.

The chain combines TRBV30 with TRBJ1-5; unclear D gene. The CDR3 has 13 amino acids. CDR1 is GTSNPN, CDR2 SVGIG, per germline (reference sequence). Trimming pared 0 bases from V and 7 bases from J, leaving 10 bases between. CDR3 sequence (DNA): TGTGCCTGGAGTGTTAGGGAAGGCCAGCCCCAGCATTTT. Translation gives CAWSVREGQPQHF.

This sequence joins TRBV30 and TRBJ2-2; 7 bases agree with TRBD2. The CDR3 sequence is 15 residues long. Germline V gene data show CDR1 as GTSNPN and CDR2 as SVGIG (reference sequence). The trim removed 3 bases at V and 2 bases at J, leaving 6 bases unmatched. In DNA, the CDR3 is TGTGCCTGGAGCACGGGGGGAGCCAACACCGGGGAGCTGTTTTTT. It codes for CAWSTGGANTGELFF.

The chain is built from TRBV5-4 and TRBJ2-5; weak D call: TRBD1 (6 bases). The V and J ends lost 5 bases and 2 bases respectively, with 16 bases between them. CDR3 length equals 15 residues. Germline CDR1 reads SGHNT; CDR2 reads YYREEE (reference sequence). DNA of the CDR3: TGTGCCAGCAGTTACAGGGTCCCGGGGCAAGAGACCCAGTACTTC. It encodes CASSYRVPGQETQYF.

This chain links TRBV5-1 with TRBJ2-7; 9 bases line up with TRBD1. V lost 4 bases, J lost 2 bases, and 7 bases stayed unmatched. Germline CDR1 and CDR2: SGHRS and YFSETQ. The CDR3 covers 15 residues. CDR3 bases: TGCGCCAGCAGCGCCCGGGACAGGGCTGCCTACGAGCAGTACTTC. Its translation is CASSARDRAAYEQYF.

With respect to this clone: Other DNA sequences in the same sample also yield this CDR3. The gene calls are TRBV19 and TRBJ1-5, with 9 bases aligning to TRBD1. The CDR3 length is 14 residues. V was pared by 4 bases and J by 4 bases, with 2 bases of the junction left unmatched. The germline V gene encodes CDR1 LNHDA and CDR2 SQIVND (reference sequence). Here the CDR3 DNA reads TGTGCCAGTAGTACTGGGACAGGGAATCAGCCCCAGCATTTT. It is translated as CASSTGTGNQPQHF.

V and J are TRBV2 and TRBJ1-5; the D gene is possibly TRBD1 (5 bases). V dropped 4 bases and J dropped 5 bases, with 15 bases sitting between them. CDR3 length: 15 amino acids. Germline V gene data show CDR1 as SNHLY and CDR2 as FYNNEI. CDR3 nucleotides: TGTGCCAGCAGTGGAAGCAGGGTAGGGGATCAGCCCCAGCATTTT. Protein: CASSGSRVGDQPQHF.

This clone was detected a few times. V is TRBV2 and J is TRBJ2-1, with 10 bases fitting TRBD2. Germline V gene data show CDR1 as SNHLY and CDR2 as FYNNEI. The trim removed 4 bases at V and 13 bases at J, leaving 13 bases unmatched. This CDR3 has 15 amino acids. The CDR3 nucleotides read TGTGCCAGCAGTGGGACTAGCGGATACGTCCGAATACAGTTCTTC. Encoded protein: CASSGTSGYVRIQFF.

CDR3 region: CASGRPNYGYTF. For the CDR3, the DNA is TGTGCCAGCGGGAGGCCTAACTATGGCTACACCTTC. The chain couples TRBV6-5 to TRBJ1-2; no definite D call. Germline CDR1 is MNHEY and CDR2 is SVGAGI. V was clipped by 8 bases and J by 0 bases, with 7 bases between them. The CDR3 runs 12 residues.

This chain connects TRBV7-2 to TRBJ2-7; 7 bases agree with TRBD1. Losses at the gene ends were 6 bases for V and 2 bases for J; bases not matched to a gene: 10. The CDR3 loop spans 15 amino acids. Germline assignment: CDR1 SGHTA and CDR2 FQGNSA. This CDR3 is CASSHSGQITYEQYF. The CDR3 bases are TGTGCCAGCAGTCACTCGGGACAGATCACCTACGAGCAGTACTTC. Looking up the rest from reference TRBV7-2 and TRBJ2-7 gives the full variable domain: GAGVSQSPSNKVTEKGKDVELRCDPISGHTALYWYRQSLGQGLEFLIYFQGNSAPDKSGLPSDRFSAERTGGSVSTLTIQRTQQEDSAVYLCASSHSGQITYEQYFGPGTRLTVT.

The chain joins TRBV6-5 to TRBJ2-7; D gene uncertain. V was cut by 3 bases and J by 2 bases, with 14 bases left in between. Germline V gene lookup returns CDR1 MNHEY and CDR2 SVGAGI. This CDR3 contains 15 residues. CDR3 in amino acids: CASSYEVAPPYEQYF. CDR3 DNA: TGTGCCAGCAGTTATGAGGTGGCCCCACCCTACGAGCAGTACTTC.

The rearrangement uses TRBV10-3 and TRBJ1-6, with 10 bases identical to TRBD1. The length of the CDR3 is 18 residues. V lost 10 bases and J lost 7; bases outside the gene matches: 19. Germline loops: CDR1 ENHRY, CDR2 SYGVKD. CDR3 loop: CATSRSGTGEGKNSPLHF. The CDR3 bases are TGTGCCACTAGCAGATCCGGGACAGGGGAAGGGAAGAATTCACCCCTCCACTTT.

The CDR3 nucleotides are TGTGCCACCAGTGATAGTGGACGGGCGGCGAACACCGGGGAGCTGTTTTTT. This sequence encodes CATSDSGRAANTGELFF. The chain couples TRBV24-1 to TRBJ2-2, with D unclear. The germline V gene has CDR1 KGHDR and CDR2 SFDVKD. Trimming cost V 3 bases and J 0 bases, with 13 bases left between them. The CDR3 loop spans 17 amino acids.

The chain uses TRBV3-1 (or the pseudogene TRBV3-2) and TRBJ2-5; D ambiguous. The CDR3 has 14 amino acids. The V gene lost 3 bases and the J gene lost 5 bases, with 13 bases spanning the gap. Per germline, CDR1 LGHDT and CDR2 YNNKEL (reference sequence). The DNA of the CDR3 is TGTGCCAGCAGCCAGGGTGTGGGTGGTGAGACCCAGTACTTC. This codes for CASSQGVGGETQYF.

The CDR3 loop reads CASRATPSSYNEQFF. DNA for the CDR3: TGTGCCAGCAGGGCGACCCCAAGCTCCTACAATGAGCAGTTCTTC. V gene TRBV7-3 combines with J gene TRBJ2-1; no clear D. CDR1 is SGHTA, CDR2 FQGTGA, per germline. The CDR3 covers 15 residues. The V end was cut by 6 bases, the J end by 0 bases, with 12 bases between.

The chain joins TRBV7-2 to TRBJ2-1, with 8 bases aligning to TRBD1. The CDR3 spans 16 residues. The germline CDR1 and CDR2 sequences are SGHTA and FQGNSA. The V segment lost 5 bases and the J segment 10 bases; nucleotides outside the gene matches: 16. The CDR3 DNA follows: TGTGCCAGCAGCCGCTTAGGAGTCAGGGGGCAATCCGAGCAGTTCTTC. Translating it yields CASSRLGVRGQSEQFF.

The chain links TRBV15 to TRBJ1-2; TRBD1 matches at 9 bases. Germline V gene data show CDR1 as LNHNV and CDR2 as YYDKDF (reference sequence). The CDR3 has 15 residues. With 4 bases clipped from V and 5 bases from J, the junction kept 8 bases outside the gene matches. The CDR3 region has the DNA TGTGCCACCAGCAATCTAGGGACAGGGCAGTATGGCTACACCTTC. It is translated as CATSNLGTGQYGYTF. Full variable domain (outside the CDR3, taken from reference TRBV15 and TRBJ1-2): DAMVIQNPRYQVTQFGKPVTLSCSQTLNHNVMYWYQQKSSQAPKLLFHYYDKDFNNEADTPDNFQSRRPNTSFCFLDIRSPGLGDTAMYLCATSNLGTGQYGYTFGSGTRLTVV.

The V call is TRBV24-1, the J call TRBJ1-2; TRBD1 agrees at 11 bases. The V and J ends lost 6 bases and 8 bases, in that order; junction bases with no gene match: 7. The CDR3 is 14 amino acids. Germline assignment: CDR1 KGHDR and CDR2 SFDVKD. Here the CDR3 DNA reads TGTGCCACCAGTTCCGGGACAGGGGGATCAGGCTACACCTTC. Its translation: CATSSGTGGSGYTF.

The V and J genes are TRBV5-1 and TRBJ1-5; D call uncertain. V shed 0 bases and J shed 0 bases, with 10 bases lying between them. The CDR3 runs to 16 residues. Germline V gene sequence: CDR1 SGHRS, CDR2 YFSETQ. The CDR3 coding sequence is TGCGCCAGCAGCTTGGAGTACTCAGGTAGCAATCAGCCCCAGCATTTT. It is translated as CASSLEYSGSNQPQHF.

The genes are TRBV6-5 and TRBJ1-1; D ambiguous. The V end was cut by 7 bases, the J end by 0 bases, with 9 bases between. The germline gives CDR1 MNHEY, CDR2 SVGAGI. The CDR3 consists of 13 residues. DNA for the CDR3: TGTGCCAGCACTAAAAAGATGAACACTGAAGCTTTCTTT. Translated: CASTKKMNTEAFF.

The rearrangement links TRBV14 to TRBJ2-2; 14 nucleotides line up with TRBD2. The CDR3 extends over 16 amino acids. Germline V gene lookup returns CDR1 SGHDN and CDR2 FVKESK. Losses at the gene ends were 4 bases for V and 4 bases for J; bases not matched to a gene: 2. This CDR3 is CASSRLAGGPTGELFF. Here the CDR3 DNA reads TGTGCCAGCAGCCGACTAGCGGGGGGGCCCACCGGGGAGCTGTTTTTT.

This clone was observed a handful of times. The J gene is TRBJ1-3, the V gene TRBV5-8; possibly TRBD1 for D (6 bases). CDR3 length equals 14 residues. The V end was cut by 5 bases, the J end by 0 bases, with 9 bases between. Per germline, CDR1 SGHTS and CDR2 YDEGEE. As DNA, the CDR3 is TGTGCCAGCAGAAGGGGGGGCTCTGGAAACACCATATATTTT. It translates to CASRRGGSGNTIYF.

The V call is TRBV6-5, the J call TRBJ2-7, with D unclear. The V end lost 6 bases, the J end lost 2 bases, and 8 bases lay between the germline ends. CDR1 and CDR2 from the germline V gene are MNHEY and SVGAGI. This CDR3 has 12 amino acids. In DNA form, the CDR3 reads TGTGCCAGCAGACACACCACCTACGAGCAGTACTTC. Residues: CASRHTTYEQYF.

This clone was counted once. V gene TRBV7-3 combines with J gene TRBJ1-1, with D perhaps TRBD1 (5 bases). Germline loops: CDR1 SGHTA, CDR2 FQGTGA. Trimming cost V 2 bases and J 0 bases, with 7 bases left between them. The CDR3 spans 14 residues. The CDR3 DNA sequence: TGTGCCAGCAGCTTAGAGGGGCTGAACACTGAAGCTTTCTTT. It encodes CASSLEGLNTEAFF.

V is TRBV6-1 and J is TRBJ2-3; D is unclear. CDR1 and CDR2 from the germline V gene are MNHNS and SASEGT. The CDR3 consists of 16 residues. V shed 0 bases and J shed 0 bases, with 10 bases lying between them. The chain's CDR3 is CASSEAPDASTDTQYF. The CDR3 DNA reads TGTGCCAGCAGTGAAGCGCCCGATGCGAGCACAGATACGCAGTATTTT.